The 2 T cell receptor beta chains below come from one sample, sequenced in a study of T-cell memory formation after mild COVID-19. TCRdb reanalysed the 5' RACE reads using MiXCR and keeps one entry per CDR3 protein. The sample holds approximately 65,000 distinct CDR3 sequences, 9.3% seen once. The material sequenced was PBMCs or a T cell subset sorted from them (not recorded which). Receptor source: a man between 18 and 35 years old who had mild COVID-19 (a few samples of this study predate the infection). Cell type and time point are not known.

This clonotype has just a few counts. V and J are TRBV4-2 and TRBJ2-3, with D tentatively TRBD1 (5 bases). This CDR3 has 16 amino acids. Trimming left V 4 bases short and J 0 bases short, with 14 bases between. The germline CDR1 and CDR2 sequences are LGHNA and YNFKEQ. The CDR3 protein is CASSPWGGSSTDTQYF. CDR3 DNA: TGTGCCAGCAGCCCCTGGGGCGGATCTAGCACAGATACGCAGTATTTT.

Only a few counts were recorded for this clonotype. The chain couples TRBV7-2 to TRBJ2-4, with D perhaps TRBD2 (5 bases). The CDR3 covers 15 residues. Per the germline V gene, CDR1 is SGHTA and CDR2 is FQGNSA. V shed 1 base and J shed 7 bases, with 14 bases lying between them. The CDR3 loop is CASSLDSRGINIQYF. For the CDR3, the DNA is TGTGCCAGCAGCTTAGACAGCCGGGGAATTAACATTCAGTACTTC.